A selection of T cell receptor beta chains follows, all from one sample in a study of blood T cell repertoires in COVID-19. Here immunoSEQ multiplex PCR was the method, and the copy in TCRdb shows in-frame clones only, minus some. Among 180,000 or so clones, around 86% were seen once, and the ten largest hold 5% to 7%. Source material: PBMCs or T cells enriched from blood (not recorded which). These receptor sequences come from a man aged 35 to 55 with acute COVID-19. The CDR3 runs from the conserved cysteine through the conserved F or W. The D gene is left open where the match is weak. Clone sizes are given selectively: once, few, many, or a class where the clone is expanded.

V gene: TRBV9
D gene: .
J gene: TRBJ2-7
clone size: .
CDR3 protein: CASSGSGYEQYF
CDR3 DNA: TGTGCCAGCAGCGGGAGTGGGTACGAGCAGTACTTC

V gene: TRBV7-2
D gene: TRBD1
J gene: TRBJ2-1
clone size: .
CDR3 protein: CASSLAGTGIGREQFF
CDR3 DNA: TGTGCCAGCAGCTTAGCGGGGACAGGGATCGGACGGGAGCAGTTCTTC

V gene: TRBV7-9
D gene: TRBD2
J gene: TRBJ2-3
clone size: .
CDR3 protein: CALGGSNTDTQYF
CDR3 DNA: TGTGCCCTCGGGGGGAGTAACACAGATACGCAGTATTTT

V gene: TRBV4-3
D gene: .
J gene: TRBJ1-2
clone size: .
CDR3 protein: CASSPTGDYGYTF
CDR3 DNA: TGCGCCAGCAGCCCTACAGGAGACTATGGCTACACCTTC

V gene: TRBV27
D gene: .
J gene: TRBJ1-6
clone size: .
CDR3 protein: CASSLSIQGYNSPLHF
CDR3 DNA: TGTGCCAGCAGTTTATCGATACAGGGATATAATTCACCCCTCCACTTT

V gene: TRBV9
D gene: .
J gene: TRBJ2-7
clone size: once
CDR3 protein: CASSVAVGGTNEQYF
CDR3 DNA: TGTGCCAGCAGCGTAGCGGTGGGAGGGACAAACGAGCAGTACTTC

V gene: TRBV27
D gene: .
J gene: TRBJ2-7
clone size: many
CDR3 protein: CASSHLISGAGDEQYF
CDR3 DNA: TGTGCCAGCAGCCACTTAATCAGCGGGGCAGGGGACGAGCAGTACTTC

V gene: TRBV28
D gene: .
J gene: TRBJ1-1
clone size: once
CDR3 protein: CASSLNRVNTEAFF
CDR3 DNA: TGTGCCAGCAGTTTGAACAGGGTGAACACTGAAGCTTTCTTT

V gene: TRBV20-1
D gene: .
J gene: TRBJ1-2
clone size: .
CDR3 protein: CSAREGGDYTF
CDR3 DNA: TGCAGTGCTAGAGAAGGGGGAGACTACACCTTC

V gene: TRBV3-1/TRBV3-2
D gene: .
J gene: TRBJ2-5
clone size: once
CDR3 protein: CASSQGGLDETQYF
CDR3 DNA: TGTGCCAGCAGCCAAGGGGGGCTGGATGAGACCCAGTACTTC

V gene: TRBV7-8
D gene: TRBD2
J gene: TRBJ2-3
clone size: .
CDR3 protein: CASSPTSGIEVDTQYF
CDR3 DNA: TGTGCCAGCAGCCCAACTAGCGGAATTGAGGTAGATACGCAGTATTTT

V gene: TRBV7-9
D gene: TRBD2
J gene: TRBJ2-3
clone size: once
CDR3 protein: CASSVSGGITDTQYF
CDR3 DNA: TGTGCCAGCAGCGTAAGCGGGGGGATCACAGATACGCAGTATTTT

V gene: TRBV7-5
D gene: .
J gene: TRBJ1-5
clone size: .
CDR3 protein: CARSADRFSNQPQHF
CDR3 DNA: TGTGCCAGAAGCGCGGACAGATTTAGCAATCAGCCCCAGCATTTT

V gene: TRBV6-5
D gene: .
J gene: TRBJ1-5
clone size: .
CDR3 protein: CASTRGEPQHF
CDR3 DNA: TGTGCCAGCACCCGGGGAGAGCCCCAGCATTTT

V gene: TRBV18
D gene: TRBD1
J gene: TRBJ2-7
clone size: once
CDR3 protein: CASSPLPGQGAYEQYF
CDR3 DNA: TGTGCCAGCTCTCCCTTACCGGGACAGGGGGCCTACGAGCAGTACTTC

V gene: TRBV3-1/TRBV3-2
D gene: .
J gene: TRBJ2-3
clone size: .
CDR3 protein: CASSRRTGGSGDTQYF
CDR3 DNA: TGTGCCAGCAGCCGAAGAACCGGGGGTTCGGGGGATACGCAGTATTTT

V gene: TRBV7-2
D gene: TRBD2
J gene: TRBJ2-2
clone size: .
CDR3 protein: CASSLVTSGSGELFF
CDR3 DNA: TGTGCCAGCAGCTTAGTTACTAGCGGGAGTGGGGAGCTGTTTTTT

V gene: TRBV6-5
D gene: TRBD1
J gene: TRBJ2-7
clone size: .
CDR3 protein: CASTTGTGGFYEQYF
CDR3 DNA: TGTGCCAGCACCACCGGGACAGGGGGCTTTTACGAGCAGTACTTC

V gene: TRBV7-9
D gene: .
J gene: TRBJ1-4
clone size: .
CDR3 protein: CASSLGRAEEKLFF
CDR3 DNA: TGTGCCAGCAGCTTGGGCCGAGCGGAGGAAAAACTGTTTTTT

V gene: TRBV27
D gene: .
J gene: TRBJ2-1
clone size: once
CDR3 protein: CASSSGYNEQFF
CDR3 DNA: TGTGCCAGCAGTTCAGGGTACAATGAGCAGTTCTTC

V gene: TRBV28
D gene: .
J gene: TRBJ2-5
clone size: .
CDR3 protein: CASSSGQIAQETQYF
CDR3 DNA: TGTGCCAGCAGTTCAGGACAGATTGCGCAAGAGACCCAGTACTTC

V gene: TRBV7-2
D gene: .
J gene: TRBJ1-6
clone size: .
CDR3 protein: CASSSRDGLPPLHF
CDR3 DNA: TGTGCCAGCAGTTCGCGGGACGGCCTCCCACCCCTCCACTTT

V gene: TRBV7-2
D gene: .
J gene: TRBJ2-1
clone size: .
CDR3 protein: CASSLRELSTSYNEQFF
CDR3 DNA: TGTGCCAGCAGCTTACGCGAGCTGTCAACCTCCTACAATGAGCAGTTCTTC

V gene: TRBV2
D gene: TRBD2
J gene: TRBJ2-3
clone size: few
CDR3 protein: CASSGGLPTDTQYF
CDR3 DNA: TGTGCCAGCAGTGGGGGACTACCCACAGATACGCAGTATTTT

V gene: TRBV2
D gene: TRBD1
J gene: TRBJ1-5
clone size: .
CDR3 protein: CASSDRDRGGQPQHF
CDR3 DNA: TGTGCCAGCAGTGATCGGGACAGGGGTGGACAGCCCCAGCATTTT

V gene: TRBV28
D gene: TRBD1
J gene: TRBJ1-6
clone size: .
CDR3 protein: CASRLTGVNSPLHF
CDR3 DNA: TGTGCCAGCAGGCTAACAGGGGTTAATTCACCCCTCCACTTT

V gene: TRBV9
D gene: TRBD1
J gene: TRBJ1-2
clone size: .
CDR3 protein: CASSVGSQGADGYTF
CDR3 DNA: TGTGCCAGCAGCGTAGGCAGTCAGGGGGCAGATGGCTACACCTTC

V gene: TRBV11-2
D gene: .
J gene: TRBJ2-1
clone size: .
CDR3 protein: CASSYPAGVSSYNEQFF
CDR3 DNA: TGTGCCAGCAGCTACCCGGCCGGGGTTAGCTCCTACAATGAGCAGTTCTTC